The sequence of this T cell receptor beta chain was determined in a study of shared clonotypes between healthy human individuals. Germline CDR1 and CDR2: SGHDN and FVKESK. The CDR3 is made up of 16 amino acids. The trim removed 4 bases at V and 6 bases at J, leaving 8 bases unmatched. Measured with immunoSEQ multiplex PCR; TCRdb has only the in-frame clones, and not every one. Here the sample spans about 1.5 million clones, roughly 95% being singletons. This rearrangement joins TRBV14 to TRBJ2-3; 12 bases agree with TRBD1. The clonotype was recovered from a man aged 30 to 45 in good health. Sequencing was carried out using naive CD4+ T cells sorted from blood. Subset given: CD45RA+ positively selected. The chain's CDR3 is CASSLTRDRGRDTQYF. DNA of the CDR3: TGTGCCAGCAGCCTTACCCGGGACAGGGGGCGTGATACGCAGTATTTT.